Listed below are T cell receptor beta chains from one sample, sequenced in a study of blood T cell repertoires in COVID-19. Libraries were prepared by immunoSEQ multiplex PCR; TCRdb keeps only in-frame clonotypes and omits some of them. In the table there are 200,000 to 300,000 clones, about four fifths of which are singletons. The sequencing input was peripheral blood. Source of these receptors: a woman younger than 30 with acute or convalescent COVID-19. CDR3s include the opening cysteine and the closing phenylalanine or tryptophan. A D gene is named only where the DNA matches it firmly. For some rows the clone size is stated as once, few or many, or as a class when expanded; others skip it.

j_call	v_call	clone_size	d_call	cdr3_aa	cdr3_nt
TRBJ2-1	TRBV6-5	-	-	CASSYRTMRDSNEQFF	TGTGCCAGCAGTTACCGAACCATGCGGGATTCGAATGAGCAGTTCTTC
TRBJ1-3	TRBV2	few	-	CASREGGSGNTIYF	TGTGCCAGCCGTGAGGGGGGATCTGGAAACACCATATATTTT
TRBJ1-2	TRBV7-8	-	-	CASSLEEYAGGYGYTF	TGTGCCAGCAGCTTAGAAGAGTATGCGGGCGGCTATGGCTACACCTTC
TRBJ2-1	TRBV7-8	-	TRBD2	CASSLWGGRESEQFF	TGTGCCAGCAGCTTATGGGGGGGTAGGGAAAGTGAGCAGTTCTTC
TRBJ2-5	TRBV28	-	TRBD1	CASSPGTGGPETQYF	TGTGCCAGCAGCCCCGGGACAGGGGGTCCGGAGACCCAGTACTTC
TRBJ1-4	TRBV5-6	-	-	CASSLGQSGEKLFF	TGTGCCAGCAGCTTGGGACAAAGTGGAGAAAAACTGTTTTTT
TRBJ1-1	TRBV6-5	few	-	CASSYNRGFEAFF	TGTGCCAGCAGTTACAATCGGGGATTTGAAGCTTTCTTT
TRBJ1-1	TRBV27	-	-	CASSIGDQNTEAFF	TGTGCCAGCAGTATAGGGGATCAGAACACTGAAGCTTTCTTT
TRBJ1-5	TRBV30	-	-	CAWTPGHGNQPQHF	TGTGCCTGGACCCCGGGTCACGGGAATCAGCCCCAGCATTTT
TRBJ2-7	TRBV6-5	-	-	CASSASRVLYEQYF	TGTGCCAGCAGCGCCTCGCGGGTTCTCTACGAGCAGTACTTC
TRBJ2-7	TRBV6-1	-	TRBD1	CASSESPPGTGFLYEQYF	TGTGCCAGCAGTGAATCCCCCCCCGGGACAGGTTTCCTCTACGAGCAGTACTTC
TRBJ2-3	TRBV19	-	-	CASGDLDTQYF	TGTGCCAGTGGAGATTTGGATACGCAGTATTTT
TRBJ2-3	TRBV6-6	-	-	CASSLQGDF	TGTGCCAGCAGTTTACAGGGAGATTTT
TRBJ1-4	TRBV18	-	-	CASSQASGNEKLFF	TGTGCCAGCTCACAGGCGTCAGGGAATGAAAAACTGTTTTTT
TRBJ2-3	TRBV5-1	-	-	CASSARDGAPESTDTQYF	TGCGCCAGCAGCGCGCGCGATGGAGCGCCGGAAAGCACAGATACGCAGTATTTT
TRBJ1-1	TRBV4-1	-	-	CASSQDFGGAAFF	TGCGCCAGCAGCCAAGATTTTGGTGGGGCAGCTTTCTTT
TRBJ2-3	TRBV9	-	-	CASSGAISPADTQYF	TGTGCCAGCTCTGGGGCCATCTCACCCGCAGATACGCAGTATTTT
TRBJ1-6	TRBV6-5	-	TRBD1	CASRRDRGNSPLHF	TGTGCCAGCAGGCGGGACAGGGGTAATTCACCCCTCCACTTT
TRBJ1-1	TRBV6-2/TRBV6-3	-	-	CASSYNRRGGMNTEAFF	TGTGCCAGCAGTTACAACCGGAGGGGCGGGATGAACACTGAAGCTTTCTTT
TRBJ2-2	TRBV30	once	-	CAWSSIGRTGELFF	TGTGCCTGGAGTAGTATAGGGAGGACCGGGGAGCTGTTTTTT
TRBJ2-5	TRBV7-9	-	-	CASSSPRGLVGETQYF	TGTGCCAGCAGCTCACCCAGAGGGCTAGTTGGTGAGACCCAGTACTTC
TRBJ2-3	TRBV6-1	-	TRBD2	CASSERGSTPDTQYF	TGTGCCAGCAGTGAACGCGGGAGTACCCCAGATACGCAGTATTTT
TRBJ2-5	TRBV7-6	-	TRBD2	CASSLAPPGTSGKYETQYF	TGTGCCAGCAGCTTAGCCCCCCCCGGGACTAGCGGGAAGTACGAGACCCAGTACTTC
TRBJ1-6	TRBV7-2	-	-	CASSLLGRASYNSPLHF	TGTGCCAGCAGCTTATTGGGCAGGGCCTCCTATAATTCACCCCTCCACTTT
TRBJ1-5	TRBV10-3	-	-	CAISGQTAQPQHF	TGTGCCATCAGTGGTCAGACTGCTCAGCCCCAGCATTTT
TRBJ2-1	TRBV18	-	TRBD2	CASSPVRASGSAYNEQFF	TGTGCCAGCTCACCAGTAAGGGCTAGCGGGAGTGCATACAATGAGCAGTTCTTC
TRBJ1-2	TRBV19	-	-	CASSVAGYPIFYGYTF	TGTGCCAGTAGCGTGGCGGGATACCCGATTTTCTATGGCTACACCTTC
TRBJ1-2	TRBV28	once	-	CASSPGQVEVRGYTF	TGTGCCAGCAGTCCAGGGCAGGTTGAGGTGAGGGGCTACACCTTC